The 6 T cell receptor beta chains below were found in one sample sequenced in a study of Tregs in tolerant kidney transplant recipients. The protocol was immunoSEQ multiplex PCR, while the TCRdb copy is restricted to in-frame clones and leaves out a portion. This table holds 62,000 or so clones, 95% to 98% found once. Specimen: Tregs from blood, collected before the transplant. The receptors were gathered from a human donor who received a combined kidney and bone marrow transplant.

The chain couples TRBV27 to TRBJ2-4; tentatively, D is TRBD1 (5 bases). The germline V and J ends were trimmed by 6 bases and 7 bases, with 16 bases remaining between them. From germline, CDR1 is MNHEY and CDR2 SMNVEV (reference sequence). CDR3 size: 14 residues. The CDR3 reads CASSVQGPWNIQYF. CDR3 in DNA: TGTGCCAGCAGCGTCCAGGGCCCGTGGAACATTCAGTACTTC.

CDR3 sequence: CAACLDRGLTEAFF. The CDR3 coding sequence is TGTGCCGCCTGCCTCGACAGGGGACTCACTGAAGCTTTCTTT. This chain connects TRBV30 to TRBJ1-1, with TRBD1 matching over 8 bases. This CDR3 region has 14 residues. CDR1 is GTSNPN and CDR2 is SVGIG in the germline V gene (reference sequence). The ends lost 8 bases at V and 4 bases at J; junction bases unmatched: 12. The variable domain in full, with the rest retrieved from reference TRBV30 and TRBJ1-1, is SQTIHQWPATLVQPVGSPLSLECTVEGTSNPNLYWYRQAAGRGLQLLFYSVGIGQISSEVPQNLSASRPQDRQFILSSKKLLLSDSGFYLCAACLDRGLTEAFFGQGTRLTVV.

This clone is a singleton in its sample. Other DNA sequences in the sample encode the same CDR3. The chain links TRBV9 to TRBJ2-6, with D uncertain. This CDR3 spans 14 amino acids. Germline V gene data show CDR1 as SGDLS and CDR2 as YYNGEE. V lost 2 bases and J lost 1, with 4 bases in between. DNA for the CDR3: TGTGCCAGCAGCGTCTCGTCTGGGGCCAACGTCCTGACTTTC. This gives the protein CASSVSSGANVLTF.

A note on this clone: The sample has other DNA sequences that encode this CDR3 too. The chain links TRBV5-1 to TRBJ2-2; 7 nucleotides match TRBD2. V gave up 0 bases and J gave up 6 bases; unmatched junction bases: 5. Germline lookup yields CDR1 SGHRS and CDR2 YFSETQ. The CDR3 sequence is 15 residues long. The CDR3: CASSLGLAGAGELFF. The DNA for the CDR3 is TGCGCCAGCAGCTTGGGACTAGCCGGGGCCGGGGAGCTGTTTTTT.

The count of this clone is one. The chain couples TRBV27 to TRBJ2-7; maybe TRBD1 (5 bases). Trimming left V 3 bases short and J 3 bases short, with 15 bases between. The CDR3 is made up of 15 amino acids. CDR1 and CDR2 from the germline V gene are MNHEY and SMNVEV (reference sequence). The CDR3 DNA sequence: TGTGCCAGCAGTTTTTCCCCTGCAGGGTTCTACGAGCAGTACTTC. Translation gives CASSFSPAGFYEQYF.

This clone has a single count. V is TRBV5-1 and J is TRBJ2-2, with a tentative D call TRBD2 (6 bases). The CDR3 consists of 15 residues. Germline V lookup: CDR1 SGHRS, CDR2 YFSETQ. The V and J ends lost 1 base and 6 bases respectively, with 13 bases between them. CDR3 sequence reads: CASSLIGSNAGELFF. In DNA, the CDR3 is TGCGCCAGCAGCTTGATCGGGAGTAATGCCGGGGAGCTGTTTTTT.